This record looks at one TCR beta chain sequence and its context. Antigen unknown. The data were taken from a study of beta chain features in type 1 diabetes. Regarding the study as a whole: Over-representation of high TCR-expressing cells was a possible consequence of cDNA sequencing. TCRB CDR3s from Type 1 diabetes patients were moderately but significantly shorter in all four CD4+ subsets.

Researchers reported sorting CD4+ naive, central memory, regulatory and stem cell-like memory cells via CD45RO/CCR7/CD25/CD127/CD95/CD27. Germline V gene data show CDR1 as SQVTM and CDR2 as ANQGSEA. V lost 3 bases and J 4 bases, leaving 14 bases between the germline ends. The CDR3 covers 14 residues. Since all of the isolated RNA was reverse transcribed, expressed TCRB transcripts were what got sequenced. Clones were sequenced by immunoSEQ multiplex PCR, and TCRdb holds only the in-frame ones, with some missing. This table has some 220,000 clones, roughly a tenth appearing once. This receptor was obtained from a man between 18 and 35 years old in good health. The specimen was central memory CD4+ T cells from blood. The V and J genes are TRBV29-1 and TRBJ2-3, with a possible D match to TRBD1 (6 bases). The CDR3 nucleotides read TGCAGCGTTGAGGGTCCAGGGGTTGCAGATACGCAGTATTTT. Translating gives CSVEGPGVADTQYF.